The next 10 T cell receptor beta chains were all read from a single sample in a study of T cell changes during pregnancy in multiple sclerosis. Data came from immunoSEQ multiplex PCR; TCRdb stores just in-frame clones and leaves some out. The data hold 70,000 to 75,000 clones, with 85% to 95% observed a single time. The material sequenced was peripheral blood, taken in the second trimester of pregnancy. The receptor set was obtained from a female donor in good health, enrolled as a control in a pregnancy study.

This clone showed up just once. The J gene is TRBJ2-3, the V gene TRBV7-9, with a tentative D call TRBD2 (6 bases). The CDR3 consists of 16 residues. The germline V gene has CDR1 SEHNR and CDR2 FQNEAQ (reference sequence). Trimming shortened V by 1 base and J by 2 bases, and 13 bases separated the two germline ends. The CDR3 region has the DNA TGTGCCAGCAGCTTAGGGGTAGCGGTCCTCACAGATACGCAGTATTTT. As protein: CASSLGVAVLTDTQYF.

The chain employs TRBV7-2 and TRBJ2-3; D ambiguous. Deletions cut 1 base from V and 6 bases from J, with 8 bases between. In germline, CDR1 is SGHTA, CDR2 FQGNSA. CDR3 size: 13 residues. The CDR3 here is CASSLDRVDTQYF. DNA of the CDR3: TGTGCCAGCAGCTTAGATCGGGTTGATACGCAGTATTTT.

The chain uses TRBV10-1 and TRBJ1-4; D gene ambiguous. Trimming shortened V by 9 bases and J by 10 bases, and 3 bases separated the two germline ends. CDR1 and CDR2 (germline): WNHNN, SYGVQD (reference sequence). CDR3 length: 8 residues. CDR3 sequence: CARRKLFF. The DNA of the CDR3 is TGCGCCAGGAGAAAACTGTTTTTT.

The genes are TRBV4-2 and TRBJ1-2; possibly TRBD1 for D (6 bases). The V end lost 3 bases, the J end lost 8 bases, and 19 bases lay between the germline ends. Germline loops: CDR1 LGHNA, CDR2 YNFKEQ. This CDR3 is 15 amino acids long. The CDR3 here is CASSQVFEGGHGYTF. The CDR3 DNA sequence: TGTGCCAGCAGCCAGGTTTTTGAGGGGGGGCACGGCTACACCTTC.

The gene calls are TRBV25-1 and TRBJ1-1, with 8 positions matching TRBD1. CDR1 and CDR2 from the germline V gene are MGHDK and SYGVNS. The CDR3 totals 14 residues. The trim removed 2 bases at V and 4 bases at J, leaving 3 bases unmatched. CDR3 nucleotide sequence: TGTGCCAGCAGTGAAGGACAGGGTAGCACTGAAGCTTTCTTT. Protein product: CASSEGQGSTEAFF.

This chain connects TRBV11-2 to TRBJ1-4, with D unresolved. Per germline, CDR1 SGHAT and CDR2 FQNNGV. The CDR3 loop spans 15 amino acids. V dropped 0 bases and J dropped 10 bases, with 15 bases sitting between them. In nucleotides, the CDR3 is TGTGCCAGCAGCTTAGAGAGGCTTCAGAGTGGAAAACTGTTTTTT. It yields the protein CASSLERLQSGKLFF.

This clone was counted a single time. The chain joins TRBV5-1 to TRBJ2-7; unclear D gene. V lost 0 bases and J 0 bases, leaving 10 bases between the germline ends. Germline values: CDR1 SGHRS, CDR2 YFSETQ. The CDR3 totals 15 residues. CDR3 protein: CASSLAGSSSYEQYF. In DNA, the CDR3 is TGCGCCAGCAGCTTGGCAGGCTCAAGCTCCTACGAGCAGTACTTC.

This chain connects TRBV7-9 to TRBJ1-6; D is unclear. The germline CDR1 and CDR2 sequences are SEHNR and FQNEAQ (reference sequence). CDR3 size: 15 residues. V dropped 1 base and J dropped 10 bases, with 14 bases sitting between them. The CDR3 reads CASSLEPLLNSPLHF. CDR3 coding DNA: TGTGCCAGCAGCTTAGAGCCTCTATTGAACTCACCCCTCCACTTT. The whole variable domain, remainder taken from reference TRBV7-9 and TRBJ1-6, is DTGVSQNPRHKITKRGQNVTFRCDPISEHNRLYWYRQTLGQGPEFLTYFQNEAQLEKSRLLSDRFSAERPKGSFSTLEIQRTEQGDSAMYLCASSLEPLLNSPLHFGNGTRLTVT.

This rearrangement joins TRBV7-2 to TRBJ2-7, with 8 bases identical to TRBD1. The CDR3 totals 15 residues. CDR1 is SGHTA, CDR2 FQGNSA, per germline. The V gene end was trimmed by 5 bases and the J gene end by 6 bases; junction bases not matched to a gene: 12. The CDR3 protein is CASSPPGTGRAEQYF. In DNA form, the CDR3 reads TGTGCCAGCAGCCCCCCCGGGACAGGCCGCGCCGAGCAGTACTTC.

This clone was seen a single time. The chain combines TRBV7-2 with TRBJ1-6, with D unresolved. The CDR3 spans 14 residues. CDR1 and CDR2 from the germline V gene are SGHTA and FQGNSA. The V end lost 2 bases, the J end lost 5 bases, and 7 bases lay between the germline ends. In DNA, the CDR3 is TGTGCCAGCAGCTTATACATCGATAATTCACCCCTCCACTTT. Encoded protein: CASSLYIDNSPLHF.